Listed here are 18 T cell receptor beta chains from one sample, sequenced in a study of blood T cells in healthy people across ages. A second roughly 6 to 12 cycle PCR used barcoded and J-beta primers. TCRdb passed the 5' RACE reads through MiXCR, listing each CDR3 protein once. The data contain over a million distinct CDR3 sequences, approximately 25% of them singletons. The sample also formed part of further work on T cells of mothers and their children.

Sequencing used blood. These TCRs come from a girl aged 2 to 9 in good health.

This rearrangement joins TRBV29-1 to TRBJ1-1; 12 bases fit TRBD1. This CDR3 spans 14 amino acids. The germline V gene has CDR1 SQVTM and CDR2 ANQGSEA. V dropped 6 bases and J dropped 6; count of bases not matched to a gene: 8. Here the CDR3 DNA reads TGCAGCGTAGTACCGGGACAGGGGGCTTCTGAAGCTTTCTTT. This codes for CSVVPGQGASEAFF.

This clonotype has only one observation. The CDR3 reads CASSQDTLDLGEQFF. The CDR3 nucleotides are TGCGCCAGCAGCCAAGATACACTAGATCTAGGTGAGCAGTTCTTC. The rearrangement joins TRBV4-1 to TRBJ2-1; possibly TRBD2 for D (5 bases). The germline CDR1 and CDR2 sequences are MGHRA and YSYEKL. The CDR3 extends over 15 amino acids. Trimming took off 0 bases at V and 9 bases at J, with 15 bases between the two ends.

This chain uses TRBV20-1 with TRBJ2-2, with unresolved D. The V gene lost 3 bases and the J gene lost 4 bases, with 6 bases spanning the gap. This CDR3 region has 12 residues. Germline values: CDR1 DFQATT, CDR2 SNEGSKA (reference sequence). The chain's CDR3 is CSASSPTGELFF. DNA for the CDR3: TGCAGTGCTAGCAGTCCCACCGGGGAGCTGTTTTTT.

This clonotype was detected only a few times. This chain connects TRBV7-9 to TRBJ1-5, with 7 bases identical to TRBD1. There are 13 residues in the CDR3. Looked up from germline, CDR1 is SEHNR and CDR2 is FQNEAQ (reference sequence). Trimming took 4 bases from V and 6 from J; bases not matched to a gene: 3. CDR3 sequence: CASSSTGSQPQHF. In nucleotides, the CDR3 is TGTGCCAGCAGCTCGACAGGGAGTCAGCCCCAGCATTTT. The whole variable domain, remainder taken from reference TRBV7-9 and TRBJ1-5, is DTGVSQNPRHKITKRGQNVTFRCDPISEHNRLYWYRQTLGQGPEFLTYFQNEAQLEKSRLLSDRFSAERPKGSFSTLEIQRTEQGDSAMYLCASSSTGSQPQHFGDGTRLSIL.

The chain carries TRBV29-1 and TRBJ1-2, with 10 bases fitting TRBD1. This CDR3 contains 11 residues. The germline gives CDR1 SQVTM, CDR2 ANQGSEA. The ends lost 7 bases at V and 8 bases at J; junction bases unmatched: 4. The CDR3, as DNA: TGCAGCGCCGACAGGGGGCAAGGCTACACCTTC. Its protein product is CSADRGQGYTF.

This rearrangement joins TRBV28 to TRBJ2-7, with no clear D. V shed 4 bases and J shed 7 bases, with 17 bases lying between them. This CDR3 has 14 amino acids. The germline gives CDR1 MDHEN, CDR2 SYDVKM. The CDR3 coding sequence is TGTGCCAGCAGTTGGGTCAGAGAACTACGGGAGCAGTACTTC. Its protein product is CASSWVRELREQYF.

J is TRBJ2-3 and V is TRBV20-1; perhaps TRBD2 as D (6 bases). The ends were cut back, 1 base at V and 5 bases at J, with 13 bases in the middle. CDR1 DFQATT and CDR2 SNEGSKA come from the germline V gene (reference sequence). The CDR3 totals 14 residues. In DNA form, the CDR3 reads TGCAGTGCTAGAGGAGGACTGCGGGGAGATACGCAGTATTTT. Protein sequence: CSARGGLRGDTQYF.

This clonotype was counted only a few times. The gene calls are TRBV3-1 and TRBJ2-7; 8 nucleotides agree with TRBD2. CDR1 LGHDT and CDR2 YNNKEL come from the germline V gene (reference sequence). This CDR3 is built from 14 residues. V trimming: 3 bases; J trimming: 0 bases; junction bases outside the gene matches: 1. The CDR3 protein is CASSQTSASYEQYF. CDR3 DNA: TGTGCCAGCAGCCAGACTAGCGCCTCCTACGAGCAGTACTTC.

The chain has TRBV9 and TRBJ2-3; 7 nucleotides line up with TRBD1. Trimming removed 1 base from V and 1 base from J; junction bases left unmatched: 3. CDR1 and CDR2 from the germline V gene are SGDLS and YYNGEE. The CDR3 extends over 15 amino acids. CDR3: CASSVWDSGTDTQYF. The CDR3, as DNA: TGTGCCAGCAGCGTATGGGACAGCGGCACAGATACGCAGTATTTT.

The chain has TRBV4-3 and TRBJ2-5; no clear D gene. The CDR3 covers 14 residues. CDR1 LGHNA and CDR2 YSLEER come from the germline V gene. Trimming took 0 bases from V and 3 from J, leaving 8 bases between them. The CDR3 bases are TGCGCCAGCAGCCAAGATTTTACAAAAGAGACCCAGTACTTC. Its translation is CASSQDFTKETQYF.

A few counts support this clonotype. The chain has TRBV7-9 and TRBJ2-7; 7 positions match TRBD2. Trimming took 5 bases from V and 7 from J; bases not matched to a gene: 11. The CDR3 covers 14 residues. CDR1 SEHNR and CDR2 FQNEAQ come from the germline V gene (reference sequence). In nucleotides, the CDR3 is TGTGCCAGCAGCCCACCAGCGGGACCTTTTGAGCAGTACTTC. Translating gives CASSPPAGPFEQYF.

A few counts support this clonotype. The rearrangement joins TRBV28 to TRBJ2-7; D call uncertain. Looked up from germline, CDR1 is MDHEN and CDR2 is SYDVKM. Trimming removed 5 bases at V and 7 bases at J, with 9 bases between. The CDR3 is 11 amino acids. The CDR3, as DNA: TGTGCCAGCAGTACCGTGAAAGAGCAGTACTTC. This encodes CASSTVKEQYF.

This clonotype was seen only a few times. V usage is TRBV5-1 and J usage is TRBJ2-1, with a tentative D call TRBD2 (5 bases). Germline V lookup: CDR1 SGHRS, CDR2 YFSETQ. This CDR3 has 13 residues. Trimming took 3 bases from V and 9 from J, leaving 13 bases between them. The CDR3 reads CASSSIIGGEQFF. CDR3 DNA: TGCGCCAGCAGCTCTATCATAGGAGGTGAGCAGTTCTTC. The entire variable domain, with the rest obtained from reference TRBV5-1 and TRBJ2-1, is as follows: KAGVTQTPRYLIKTRGQQVTLSCSPISGHRSVSWYQQTPGQGLQFLFEYFSETQRNKGNFPGRFSGRQFSNSRSEMNVSTLELGDSALYLCASSSIIGGEQFFGPGTRLTVL.

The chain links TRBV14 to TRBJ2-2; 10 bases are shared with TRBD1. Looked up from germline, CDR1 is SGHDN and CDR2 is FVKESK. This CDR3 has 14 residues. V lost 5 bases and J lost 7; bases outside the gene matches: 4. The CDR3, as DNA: TGTGCCAGCAGCGACAGGGGGCGCGTCGGGGAGCTGTTTTTT. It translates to CASSDRGRVGELFF.

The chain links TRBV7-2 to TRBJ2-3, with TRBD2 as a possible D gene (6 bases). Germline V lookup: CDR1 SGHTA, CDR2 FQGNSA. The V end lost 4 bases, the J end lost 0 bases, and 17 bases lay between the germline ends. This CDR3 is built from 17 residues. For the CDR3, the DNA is TGTGCCAGCAGCTCCCTATTAGTAGCGGACAGCACAGATACGCAGTATTTT. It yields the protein CASSSLLVADSTDTQYF.

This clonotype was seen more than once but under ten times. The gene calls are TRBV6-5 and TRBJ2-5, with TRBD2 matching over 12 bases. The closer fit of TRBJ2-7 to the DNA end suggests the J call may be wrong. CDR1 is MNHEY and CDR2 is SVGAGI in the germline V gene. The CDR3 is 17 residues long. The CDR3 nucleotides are TGTGCCAGCAGTTGGCCCCCCGGGACTAGCGGGTCCTACGAGCAGTACTTC. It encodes CASSWPPGTSGSYEQYF.

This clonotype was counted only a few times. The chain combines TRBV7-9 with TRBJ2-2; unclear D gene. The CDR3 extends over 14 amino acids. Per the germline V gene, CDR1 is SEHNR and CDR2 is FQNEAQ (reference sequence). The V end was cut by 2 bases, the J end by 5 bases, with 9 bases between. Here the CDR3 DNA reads TGTGCCAGCAGCTTAAAGGGTCGGACCGGGGAGCTGTTTTTT. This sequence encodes CASSLKGRTGELFF. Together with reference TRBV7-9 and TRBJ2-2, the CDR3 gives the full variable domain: DTGVSQNPRHKITKRGQNVTFRCDPISEHNRLYWYRQTLGQGPEFLTYFQNEAQLEKSRLLSDRFSAERPKGSFSTLEIQRTEQGDSAMYLCASSLKGRTGELFFGEGSRLTVL.

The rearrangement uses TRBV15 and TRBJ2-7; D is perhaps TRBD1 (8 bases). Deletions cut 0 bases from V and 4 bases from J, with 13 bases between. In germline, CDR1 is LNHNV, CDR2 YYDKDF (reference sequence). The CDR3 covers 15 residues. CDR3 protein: CATSRDLQGGYEQYF. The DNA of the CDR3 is TGTGCCACCAGCAGAGATTTACAGGGGGGGTACGAGCAGTACTTC. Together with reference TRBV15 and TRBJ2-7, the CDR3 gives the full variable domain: DAMVIQNPRYQVTQFGKPVTLSCSQTLNHNVMYWYQQKSSQAPKLLFHYYDKDFNNEADTPDNFQSRRPNTSFCFLDIRSPGLGDTAMYLCATSRDLQGGYEQYFGPGTRLTVT.